These T cell receptor beta chains were read from a single sample in a study of Ad26.COV2.S vaccination and SARS-CoV-2 variants. Profiled with immunoSEQ multiplex PCR; TCRdb holds only in-frame clones, not every one. The table records 450,000 to 550,000 clones, around 89% of them present only once. The material sequenced was peripheral blood, taken in a trial of Ad26.COV2.S vaccine versus placebo. Receptors originate from a person between 18 and 59 years old who received the Ad26.COV2.S COVID-19 vaccine or a placebo. Each CDR3 is given with its conserved first and last residue. A D gene is named only where the DNA matches it firmly. The listing skips clone size in some rows; elsewhere it reads once, few, many or a size class.

V gene	D gene	J gene	clone size	CDR3 length	CDR3 protein	CDR3 DNA
TRBV4-3	NA	TRBJ2-3	NA	14	CASSQVVGTDTQYF	TGCGCCAGCAGCCAAGTCGTGGGCACAGATACGCAGTATTTT
TRBV24-1	NA	TRBJ2-2	NA	12	CATESFVGELFF	TGTGCCACCGAGTCATTTGTCGGGGAGCTGTTTTTT
TRBV19	TRBD2	TRBJ2-3	NA	15	CASSIRGGALDTQYF	TGTGCCAGTAGTATTCGCGGGGGGGCGTTAGATACGCAGTATTTT
TRBV10-1	NA	TRBJ1-4	NA	15	CASSEEGGFGEKLFF	TGCGCCAGCAGTGAGGAGGGGGGATTCGGTGAAAAACTGTTTTTT
TRBV6-1	TRBD1	TRBJ2-7	NA	14	CASSEGGQGYEQYF	TGTGCCAGCAGTGAAGGTGGACAGGGCTACGAGCAGTACTTC
TRBV27	TRBD1	TRBJ2-4	NA	18	CASRGWGTGVVAKNIQYF	TGTGCCAGCAGGGGATGGGGTACAGGGGTTGTAGCCAAAAACATTCAGTACTTC
TRBV9	TRBD1	TRBJ1-5	NA	15	CASSAGTGGSKPQHF	TGTGCCAGCAGCGCCGGGACAGGGGGCTCGAAGCCCCAGCATTTT
TRBV3-1/TRBV3-2	TRBD1	TRBJ2-1	NA	14	CASSPGGLHNEQFF	TGTGCCAGCAGCCCAGGGGGTCTTCACAATGAGCAGTTCTTC
TRBV15	NA	TRBJ1-5	NA	14	CATSRGGSPQPQHF	TGTGCCACCAGCAGAGGAGGATCCCCCCAGCCCCAGCATTTT
TRBV19	NA	TRBJ2-1	once	14	CASSDVGPGNEQFF	TGTGCCAGTAGTGATGTGGGACCCGGCAATGAGCAGTTCTTC
TRBV11-2	NA	TRBJ1-3	NA	15	CASSFARLSGNTIYF	TGTGCCAGCAGCTTTGCCAGGCTTTCGGGAAACACCATATATTTT
TRBV12-3/TRBV12-4	NA	TRBJ2-3	NA	13	CASSLALTDTQYF	TGTGCCAGCAGTTTAGCGCTCACAGATACGCAGTATTTT
TRBV7-3	NA	TRBJ2-1	NA	15	CASSQSGTPYNEQFF	TGTGCCAGCAGCCAGAGCGGCACCCCCTACAATGAGCAGTTCTTC
TRBV29-1	TRBD1	TRBJ1-1	few	15	CSVEDSGTGYTEAFF	TGCAGCGTTGAAGACTCCGGGACAGGATACACTGAAGCTTTCTTT
TRBV5-1	NA	TRBJ1-4	NA	16	CASSLAGGGTNEKLFF	TGCGCCAGCAGCTTGGCAGGTGGGGGAACTAATGAAAAACTGTTTTTT
TRBV20-1	NA	TRBJ1-3	NA	12	CSASMQGDTIYF	TGCAGTGCTAGTATGCAGGGAGACACCATATATTTT
TRBV5-1	TRBD1	TRBJ2-7	NA	17	CASSSVTGENLRDEQYF	TGCGCCAGCAGCTCAGTGACAGGGGAGAACCTACGGGACGAGCAGTACTTC
TRBV9	TRBD2	TRBJ2-1	NA	15	CASSVGTSVANEQFF	TGTGCCAGCAGCGTAGGGACTAGCGTAGCCAATGAGCAGTTCTTC
TRBV5-1	NA	TRBJ1-1	NA	15	CASSLGIWSNTEAFF	TGCGCCAGCAGCTTGGGGATCTGGTCGAACACTGAAGCTTTCTTT
TRBV15	NA	TRBJ1-4	NA	15	CATSRDGAVGEKLFF	TGTGCCACCAGCAGAGATGGGGCGGTGGGTGAAAAACTGTTTTTT
TRBV18	NA	TRBJ2-7	once	14	CASSRTAGSYEQYF	TGTGCCAGCTCACGGACCGCGGGCTCCTACGAGCAGTACTTC
TRBV5-8	NA	TRBJ2-1	NA	15	CASSLGEVSYNEQFF	TGTGCCAGCAGCCTGGGGGAGGTGTCCTACAATGAGCAGTTCTTC
TRBV15	NA	TRBJ1-2	once	15	CATSRGSGLNYGYTF	TGTGCCACCAGCAGAGGGTCAGGGTTGAACTATGGCTACACCTTC
TRBV19	NA	TRBJ1-5	NA	15	CASSMTRMINQPQHF	TGTGCCAGTAGTATGACCAGGATGATCAATCAGCCCCAGCATTTT
TRBV19	NA	TRBJ1-2	NA	15	CASSITPGRHYGYTF	TGTGCCAGTAGTATCACTCCGGGCCGGCACTATGGCTACACCTTC
TRBV4-2	NA	TRBJ1-5	NA	17	CASSQEAQGPGNQPQHF	TGTGCCAGCAGCCAAGAAGCTCAGGGGCCGGGTAATCAGCCCCAGCATTTT
TRBV3-1/TRBV3-2	NA	TRBJ2-5	once	11	CASSQRETQYF	TGTGCCAGCAGCCAGAGGGAGACCCAGTACTTC
TRBV28	NA	TRBJ2-1	NA	16	CASSLTSGGSYNEQFF	TGTGCCAGCAGTTTGACCTCAGGAGGATCCTACAATGAGCAGTTCTTC
TRBV21-1	NA	TRBJ2-7	few	15	CASSKRGGPTYEQYF	TGTGCCAGCAGCAAAAGGGGGGGTCCCACCTACGAGCAGTACTTC
TRBV9	TRBD1	TRBJ2-7	NA	16	CASSVGGQGLDYEQYF	TGTGCCAGCAGCGTAGGGGGACAGGGGTTAGACTACGAGCAGTACTTC
TRBV7-9	NA	TRBJ1-1	NA	13	CASSPDYNTEAFF	TGTGCCAGCAGCCCCGATTACAACACTGAAGCTTTCTTT
TRBV30	NA	TRBJ1-1	NA	15	CAWSVNRVIGTEAFF	TGTGCCTGGAGTGTAAACAGGGTTATAGGTACTGAAGCTTTCTTT
TRBV6-5	TRBD1	TRBJ1-6	NA	15	CASRSEGAVHSPLHF	TGTGCCAGCAGATCGGAGGGGGCCGTCCATTCACCCCTCCACTTT
TRBV7-9	TRBD1	TRBJ2-7	NA	17	CASSLGGQGRVSYEQYF	TGTGCCAGCAGCTTAGGGGGACAGGGGCGGGTTTCCTACGAGCAGTACTTC
TRBV5-5	NA	TRBJ1-5	NA	14	CASSLVGSNQPQHF	TGTGCCAGCAGCTTGGTCGGTAGCAATCAGCCCCAGCATTTT
TRBV6-1	NA	TRBJ1-2	NA	15	CASSEDPGQSYGYTF	TGTGCCAGCAGTGAAGACCCTGGACAGAGCTATGGCTACACCTTC
TRBV9	NA	TRBJ2-3	NA	15	CASSVASGGIDTQYF	TGTGCCAGCAGCGTAGCTTCTGGGGGGATAGATACGCAGTATTTT
TRBV18	TRBD1	TRBJ2-7	NA	19	CASSLTGTGIRASWGEQYF	TGTGCCAGCTCCCTTACCGGGACAGGGATCCGAGCGTCGTGGGGCGAGCAGTACTTC
TRBV5-1	NA	TRBJ1-1	NA	14	CASSLGAYGTEAFF	TGCGCCAGCAGCTTGGGAGCTTACGGGACTGAAGCTTTCTTT
TRBV2	NA	TRBJ1-5	NA	15	CASREGGTTYQPQHF	TGTGCCAGCAGGGAAGGGGGGACCACCTATCAGCCCCAGCATTTT
TRBV4-3	TRBD2	TRBJ2-5	NA	17	CASSQETISGGWETQYF	TGCGCCAGCAGCCAAGAAACAATTAGCGGGGGATGGGAGACCCAGTACTTC
TRBV9	NA	TRBJ2-2	NA	14	CASSSAPGTGELFF	TGTGCCAGCTCCTCCGCGCCGGGGACCGGGGAGCTGTTTTTT
TRBV5-1	NA	TRBJ2-6	NA	13	CASLSAGANVLTF	TGCGCCAGTTTGAGTGCTGGGGCCAACGTCCTGACTTTC
TRBV18	TRBD2	TRBJ2-3	NA	17	CASSLERGTSERDTQYF	TGTGCCAGCTCGCTGGAGCGCGGGACTAGCGAGAGAGATACGCAGTATTTT
TRBV15	NA	TRBJ2-7	NA	15	CATSRDSGVSYEQYF	TGTGCCACCAGCAGAGATTCTGGCGTCTCCTACGAGCAGTACTTC
TRBV5-4	NA	TRBJ2-7	few	14	CASSLEWGLNEQYF	TGTGCCAGCAGCTTGGAGTGGGGGCTAAACGAGCAGTACTTC
TRBV7-8	TRBD2	TRBJ2-7	NA	17	CASSPRSGRARSYEQYF	TGTGCCAGCAGCCCTAGGAGCGGGAGGGCCAGGTCCTACGAGCAGTACTTC
TRBV7-2	TRBD1	TRBJ1-5	once	18	CASSLVDRDRYSNQPQHF	TGTGCCAGCAGCTTAGTGGACAGGGACAGGTATAGCAATCAGCCCCAGCATTTT
TRBV5-1	TRBD2	TRBJ2-3	NA	16	CASRRVGGGAIDTQYF	TGCGCCAGCAGAAGGGTTGGCGGGGGGGCTATAGATACGCAGTATTTT
TRBV6-1	NA	TRBJ2-7	NA	13	CASSEYGTYEQYF	TGTGCCAGCAGTGAATATGGTACCTACGAGCAGTACTTC